This entry concerns a single T cell receptor (beta chain). This entry belongs to a study of blood T cell repertoires in COVID-19. Study overall: Samples came from the United States, Italy and Spain, spanning acute and convalescent COVID-19. Sample material is recorded as cDNA or gDNA derived from T cells, B-cell-depleted T cells, or PBMCs.

Methods used by the authors: Estimated nucleated cell counts came from reference gene primer amplification. TCRdb's table, derived via immunoSEQ multiplex PCR, lists solely in-frame clones and lacks some. D and trimming come from the DNA, and the V and J calls and clone size come from that table. This sample carries 220,000 or so clones, approximately 82% of them seen once, and the ten largest clones take less than 4%. Germline-derived CDR1 and CDR2 are LNHDA and SQIVND (reference sequence). The CDR3 runs 12 residues. Trimming shortened V by 5 bases and J by 7 bases, and 9 bases separated the two germline ends.

The clonotype comes from a woman older than 75 with acute or convalescent COVID-19. Specimen: peripheral blood. This chain uses TRBV19 with TRBJ1-5; D unclear. For the CDR3, the DNA is TGTGCCAGTAGTGAAACGAGGCAGCCCCAGCATTTT. Translated, it gives CASSETRQPQHF. Complete variable domain (other parts from reference TRBV19 and TRBJ1-5): DGGITQSPKYLFRKEGQNVTLSCEQNLNHDAMYWYRQDPGQGLRLIYYSQIVNDFQKGDIAEGYSVSREKKESFPLTVTSAQKNPTAFYLCASSETRQPQHFGDGTRLSIL.